This T cell receptor beta chain was documented in a study of T cell responses to AZD1222 COVID-19 vaccine. Germline V lookup: CDR1 SGHRS, CDR2 YFSETQ. There are 14 residues in the CDR3. V was clipped by 3 bases and J by 2 bases, with 11 bases between them. Using immunoSEQ multiplex PCR, the repertoire was profiled, and TCRdb retains in-frame clones only, with some absent. Here the sample spans about 220,000 clones, about 92% being singletons. Worth noting for this clone: Its antigen remains unknown.

Notes on the study in general: Receipt of two AZD1222 doses was followed by a rise in Spike-specific TCR breadth and depth. Among spike-specific TCRs, nearly half reportedly target unmutated variant regions. Donors in the cohort were predominantly white British and more often female, and clonal diversity was possibly underestimated. Samples come after the peak T cell response, not at day 14.

The chain joins TRBV5-1 to TRBJ1-1; D gene unclear. The sample was peripheral blood, taken on day 0 of MenACWY control vaccination. The sequence derives from an adult in good health. The CDR3 region has the DNA TGCGCCAGCAGCTCCGCACAGCGAAACACTGAAGCTTTCTTT. Translated: CASSSAQRNTEAFF.